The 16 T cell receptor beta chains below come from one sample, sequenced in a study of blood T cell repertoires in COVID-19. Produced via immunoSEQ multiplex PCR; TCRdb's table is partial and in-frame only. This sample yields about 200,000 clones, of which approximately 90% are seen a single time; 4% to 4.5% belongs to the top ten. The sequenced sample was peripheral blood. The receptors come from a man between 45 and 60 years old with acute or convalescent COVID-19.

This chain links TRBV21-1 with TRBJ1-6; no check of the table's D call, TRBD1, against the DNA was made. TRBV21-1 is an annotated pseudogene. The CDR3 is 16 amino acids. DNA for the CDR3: TGTGCCAGCACCCTCTACAGGGGCGCTACCAATTCACCCCTCCACTTT. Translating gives CASTLYRGATNSPLHF.

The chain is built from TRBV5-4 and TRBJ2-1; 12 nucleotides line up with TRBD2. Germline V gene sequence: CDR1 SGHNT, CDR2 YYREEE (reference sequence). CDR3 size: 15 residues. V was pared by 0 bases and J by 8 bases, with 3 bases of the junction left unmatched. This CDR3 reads CASSLASGGAYEQFF. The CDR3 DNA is TGTGCCAGCAGCTTGGCTAGCGGGGGGGCCTATGAGCAGTTCTTC.

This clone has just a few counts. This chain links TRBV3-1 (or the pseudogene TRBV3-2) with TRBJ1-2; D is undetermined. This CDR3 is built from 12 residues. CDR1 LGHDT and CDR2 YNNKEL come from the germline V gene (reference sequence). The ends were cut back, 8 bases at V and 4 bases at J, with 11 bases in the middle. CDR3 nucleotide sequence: TGTGCCAGCCAGAGCGGGATCTATGGCTACACCTTC. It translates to CASQSGIYGYTF.

CDR3 sequence reads: CASSFRGNQPQHF. The DNA of the CDR3 is TGTGCCAGCAGTTTTCGAGGCAATCAGCCCCAGCATTTT. V usage is TRBV6-5 and J usage is TRBJ1-5; no clear D gene. CDR3 length equals 13 residues. The V and J ends lost 4 bases and 2 bases respectively, with 6 bases between them. Germline V lookup: CDR1 MNHEY, CDR2 SVGAGI.

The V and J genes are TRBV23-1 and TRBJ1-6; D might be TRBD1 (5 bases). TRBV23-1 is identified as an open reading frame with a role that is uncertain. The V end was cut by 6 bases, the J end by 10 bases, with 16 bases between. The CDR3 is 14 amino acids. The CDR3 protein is CASSPRDCQSPLHF. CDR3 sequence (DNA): TGCGCCAGCAGCCCCCGGGACTGCCAGTCACCCCTCCACTTT.

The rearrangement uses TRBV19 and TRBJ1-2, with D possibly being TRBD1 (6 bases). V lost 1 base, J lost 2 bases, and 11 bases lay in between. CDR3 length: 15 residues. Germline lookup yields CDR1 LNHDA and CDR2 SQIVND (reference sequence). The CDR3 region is CASSIGQVVNYGYTF. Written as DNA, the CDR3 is TGTGCCAGTAGTATAGGACAGGTGGTCAACTATGGCTACACCTTC.

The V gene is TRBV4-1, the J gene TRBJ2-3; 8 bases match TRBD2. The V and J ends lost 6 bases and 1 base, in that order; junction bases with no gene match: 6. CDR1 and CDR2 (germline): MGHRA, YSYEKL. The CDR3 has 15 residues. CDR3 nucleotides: TGCGCCAGCAGACCTACGGGACTAGGCACAGATACGCAGTATTTT. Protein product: CASRPTGLGTDTQYF.

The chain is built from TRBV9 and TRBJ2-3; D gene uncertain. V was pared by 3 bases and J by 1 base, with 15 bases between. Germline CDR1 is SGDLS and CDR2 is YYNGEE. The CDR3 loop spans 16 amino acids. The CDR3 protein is CASSATSSFRTDTQYF. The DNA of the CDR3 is TGTGCCAGCAGCGCGACAAGTTCCTTTCGCACAGATACGCAGTATTTT. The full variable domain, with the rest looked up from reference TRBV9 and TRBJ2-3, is DSGVTQTPKHLITATGQRVTLRCSPRSGDLSVYWYQQSLDQGLQFLIQYYNGEERAKGNILERFSAQQFPDLHSELNLSSLELGDSALYFCASSATSSFRTDTQYFGPGTRLTVL.

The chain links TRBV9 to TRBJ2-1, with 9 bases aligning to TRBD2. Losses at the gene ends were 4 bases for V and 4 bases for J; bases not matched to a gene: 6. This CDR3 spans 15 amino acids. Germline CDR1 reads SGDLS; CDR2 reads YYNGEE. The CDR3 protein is CASSPVTSGYNEQFF. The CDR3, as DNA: TGTGCCAGCAGCCCCGTTACTAGCGGGTACAATGAGCAGTTCTTC. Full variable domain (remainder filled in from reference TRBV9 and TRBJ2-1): DSGVTQTPKHLITATGQRVTLRCSPRSGDLSVYWYQQSLDQGLQFLIQYYNGEERAKGNILERFSAQQFPDLHSELNLSSLELGDSALYFCASSPVTSGYNEQFFGPGTRLTVL.

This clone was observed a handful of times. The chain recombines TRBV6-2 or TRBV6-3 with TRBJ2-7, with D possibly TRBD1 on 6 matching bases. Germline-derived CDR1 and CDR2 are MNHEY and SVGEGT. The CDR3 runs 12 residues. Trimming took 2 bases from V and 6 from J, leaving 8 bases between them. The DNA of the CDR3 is TGTGCCAGCAGTTACACAGGGATCGAGCAGTACTTC. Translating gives CASSYTGIEQYF.

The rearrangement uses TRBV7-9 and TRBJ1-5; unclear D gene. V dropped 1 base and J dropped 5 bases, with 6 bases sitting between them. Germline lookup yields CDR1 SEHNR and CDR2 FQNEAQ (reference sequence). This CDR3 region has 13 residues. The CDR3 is CASSLGVYQPQHF. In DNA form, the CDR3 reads TGTGCCAGCAGCTTAGGAGTATATCAGCCCCAGCATTTT.

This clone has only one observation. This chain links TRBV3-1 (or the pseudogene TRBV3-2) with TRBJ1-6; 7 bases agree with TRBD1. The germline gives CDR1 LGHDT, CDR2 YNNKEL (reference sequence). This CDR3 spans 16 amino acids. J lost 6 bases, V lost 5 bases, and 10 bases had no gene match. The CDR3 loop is CASSETGASFNSPLHF. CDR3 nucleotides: TGTGCCAGCAGCGAAACAGGGGCCTCTTTTAATTCACCCCTCCACTTT.

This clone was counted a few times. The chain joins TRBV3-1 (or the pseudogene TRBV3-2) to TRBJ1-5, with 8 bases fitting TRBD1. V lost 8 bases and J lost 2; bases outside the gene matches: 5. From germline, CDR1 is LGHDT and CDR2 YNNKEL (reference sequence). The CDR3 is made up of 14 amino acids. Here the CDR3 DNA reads TGTGCCAGCCAGACAGGGGTTGGCAATCAGCCCCAGCATTTT. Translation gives CASQTGVGNQPQHF.

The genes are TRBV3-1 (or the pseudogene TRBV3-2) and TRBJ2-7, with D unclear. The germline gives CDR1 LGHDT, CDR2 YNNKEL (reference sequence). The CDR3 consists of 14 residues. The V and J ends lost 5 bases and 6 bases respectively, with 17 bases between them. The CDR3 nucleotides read TGTGCCAGCAGCTCAAGAGGAAGGCTGGGCGAGCAGTACTTC. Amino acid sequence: CASSSRGRLGEQYF.

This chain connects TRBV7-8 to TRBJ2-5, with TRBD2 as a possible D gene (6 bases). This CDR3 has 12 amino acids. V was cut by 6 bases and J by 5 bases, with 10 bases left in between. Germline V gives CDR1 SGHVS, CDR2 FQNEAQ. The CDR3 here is CASSRSGETQYF. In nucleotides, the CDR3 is TGTGCCAGCAGTCGTAGCGGCGAGACCCAGTACTTC.

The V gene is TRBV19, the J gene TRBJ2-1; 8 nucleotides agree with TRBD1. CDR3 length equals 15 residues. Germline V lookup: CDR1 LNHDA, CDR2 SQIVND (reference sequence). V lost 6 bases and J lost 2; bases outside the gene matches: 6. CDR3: CASRLDRGTYNEQFF. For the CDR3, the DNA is TGTGCCAGTAGACTTGACAGGGGAACCTACAATGAGCAGTTCTTC.